What follows describes a single TCR beta chain. From germline, CDR1 is MDHEN and CDR2 SYDVKM. This CDR3 contains 13 residues. Trimming shortened V by 7 bases and J by 2 bases, and 9 bases separated the two germline ends. The source of the sample is a study of blood T cell repertoires in COVID-19. Study-wide context: PBMCs, B-cell-depleted T cells, or T cells were the source of the cDNA or gDNA that made up the material.

Ages ranged from about 18 to 89 years, with residence in about two dozen US areas. Per the original methods: Estimation of nucleated cell counts relied on the amplification of reference gene primers. Assay used: immunoSEQ multiplex PCR; TCRdb lists only in-frame clones, some missing. The V and J calls and clone size were taken over from that table, and D and trimming were inferred from the DNA. This sample has approximately 310,000 clones, with 75% to 90% found just once. The rearrangement joins TRBV28 to TRBJ1-3, with TRBD1 as a possible D gene (6 bases). Sequencing used PBMCs or T cells enriched from blood (not recorded which). The TCR comes from a man in his sixties who had recovered from COVID-19. CDR3 sequence reads: CASMGAPGNTIYF. The CDR3 DNA is TGTGCCAGCATGGGGGCGCCTGGAAACACCATATATTTT. The whole variable domain, remainder taken from reference TRBV28 and TRBJ1-3, is DVKVTQSSRYLVKRTGEKVFLECVQDMDHENMFWYRQDPGLGLRLIYFSYDVKMKEKGDIPEGYSVSREKKERFSLILESASTNQTSMYLCASMGAPGNTIYFGEGSWLTVV.